This passage covers 5 T cell receptor beta chains from one sample sequenced in a study of shared clonotypes between healthy human individuals. Only CD45RO-negative cells positively selected for CCR7 counted as naive CD8 cells, so terminally differentiated effector memory CD45RA+ cells were excluded. Sequenced by immunoSEQ multiplex PCR; TCRdb stores in-frame clones only, minus some. This sample carries about 2 million clones, about 95% of them seen once, and the ten largest clones take 0.9% to 1.5%. Sequenced input: naive CD8+ T cells sorted from blood. The receptors were sampled from a man between 18 and 35 years old in good health.

The genes are TRBV5-6 and TRBJ2-3, with a possible D match to TRBD2 (7 bases). V was shortened by 0 bases and J by 0 bases, with 14 bases between the two germline ends. CDR3 size: 17 residues. Germline CDR1 SGHDT, CDR2 YYEEEE. The CDR3 is CASSLAAGARSTDTQYF. The CDR3, as DNA: TGTGCCAGCAGCTTGGCCGCGGGGGCTAGGAGCACAGATACGCAGTATTTT.

This chain connects TRBV6-5 to TRBJ1-4; D call uncertain. The ends were cut back, 3 bases at V and 8 bases at J, with 7 bases in the middle. Per the germline V gene, CDR1 is MNHEY and CDR2 is SVGAGI. This CDR3 is built from 12 residues. CDR3 region: CASSYEGEKLFF. CDR3 sequence (DNA): TGTGCCAGCAGTTATGAGGGCGAAAAACTGTTTTTT.

V gene TRBV27 combines with J gene TRBJ1-5; a possible D gene is TRBD1 (5 bases). CDR1 and CDR2 from the germline V gene are MNHEY and SMNVEV (reference sequence). V was clipped by 5 bases and J by 8 bases, with 16 bases between them. The CDR3 loop spans 14 amino acids. CDR3 in amino acids: CASSPRGGLEPQHF. The CDR3 region has the DNA TGTGCCAGCAGTCCCCGGGGGGGACTAGAGCCCCAGCATTTT.

This chain connects TRBV15 to TRBJ2-7; D not resolved. In germline, CDR1 is LNHNV, CDR2 YYDKDF (reference sequence). V was shortened by 5 bases and J by 1 base, with 9 bases between the two germline ends. This CDR3 contains 13 residues. The DNA of the CDR3 is TGTGCCACCAGCTTTGGGCAGTCCTACGAGCAGTACTTC. Protein product: CATSFGQSYEQYF.

Concerning this clone: Within the sample, other DNA sequences also encode this same CDR3. The chain is built from TRBV30 and TRBJ2-2; 11 bases are a match to TRBD2. Losses at the gene ends were 2 bases for V and 5 bases for J; bases not matched to a gene: 4. Germline V gene data show CDR1 as GTSNPN and CDR2 as SVGIG (reference sequence). The CDR3 totals 15 residues. Written as DNA, the CDR3 is TGTGCCTGGAGTTTACTAGCGGGAGAAACCGGGGAGCTGTTTTTT. It specifies CAWSLLAGETGELFF.